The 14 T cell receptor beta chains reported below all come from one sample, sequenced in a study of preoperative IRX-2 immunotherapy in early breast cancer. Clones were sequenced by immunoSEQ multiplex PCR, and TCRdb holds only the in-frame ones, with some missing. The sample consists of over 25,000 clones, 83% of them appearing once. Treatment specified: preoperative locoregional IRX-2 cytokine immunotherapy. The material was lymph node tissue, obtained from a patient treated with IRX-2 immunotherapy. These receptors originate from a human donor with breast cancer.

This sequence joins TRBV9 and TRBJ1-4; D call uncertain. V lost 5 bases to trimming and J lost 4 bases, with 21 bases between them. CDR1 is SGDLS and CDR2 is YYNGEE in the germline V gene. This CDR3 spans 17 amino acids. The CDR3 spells CASSERTPGGINEKLFF. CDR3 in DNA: TGTGCCAGCAGTGAAAGGACTCCGGGAGGGATTAATGAAAAACTGTTTTTT.

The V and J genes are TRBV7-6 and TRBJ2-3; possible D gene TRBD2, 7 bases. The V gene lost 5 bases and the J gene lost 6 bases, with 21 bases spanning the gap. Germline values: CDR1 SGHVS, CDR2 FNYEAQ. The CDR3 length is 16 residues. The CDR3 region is CASSQEANREGDTQYF. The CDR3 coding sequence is TGTGCCAGCAGCCAAGAAGCTAACAGGGAGGGGGATACGCAGTATTTT.

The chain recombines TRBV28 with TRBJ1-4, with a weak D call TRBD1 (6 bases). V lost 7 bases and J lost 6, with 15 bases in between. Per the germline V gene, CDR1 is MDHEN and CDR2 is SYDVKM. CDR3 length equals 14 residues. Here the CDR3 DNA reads TGTGCCAGCAAACTCCAGGGGCTAGATGAAAAACTGTTTTTT. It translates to CASKLQGLDEKLFF.

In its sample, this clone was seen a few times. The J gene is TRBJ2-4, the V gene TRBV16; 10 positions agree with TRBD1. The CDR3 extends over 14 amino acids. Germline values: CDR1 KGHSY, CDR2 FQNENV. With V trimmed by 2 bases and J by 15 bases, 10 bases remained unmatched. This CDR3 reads CASSQRDRGRPGYF. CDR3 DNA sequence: TGTGCCAGCAGCCAAAGGGACAGGGGACGCCCCGGGTACTTC.

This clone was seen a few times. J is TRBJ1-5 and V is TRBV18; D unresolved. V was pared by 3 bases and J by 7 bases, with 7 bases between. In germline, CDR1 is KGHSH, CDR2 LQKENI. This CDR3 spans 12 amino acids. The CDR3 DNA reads TGTGCCAGCTCACCTCCAAGCCAGCCCCAGCATTTT. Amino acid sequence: CASSPPSQPQHF.

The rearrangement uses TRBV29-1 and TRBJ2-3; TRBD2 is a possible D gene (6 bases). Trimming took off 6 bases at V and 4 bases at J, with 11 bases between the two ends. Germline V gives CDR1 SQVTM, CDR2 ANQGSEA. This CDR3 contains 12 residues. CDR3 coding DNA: TGCAGCGTAGAGGAGGGCCCAGATACGCAGTATTTT. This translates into CSVEEGPDTQYF.

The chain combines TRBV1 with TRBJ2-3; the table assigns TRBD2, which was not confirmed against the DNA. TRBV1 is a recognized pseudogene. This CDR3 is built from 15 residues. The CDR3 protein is CASSQAGVSTDTQYF. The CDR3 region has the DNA TGCGCCAGCAGCCAAGCCGGGGTCAGCACAGATACGCAGTATTTT.

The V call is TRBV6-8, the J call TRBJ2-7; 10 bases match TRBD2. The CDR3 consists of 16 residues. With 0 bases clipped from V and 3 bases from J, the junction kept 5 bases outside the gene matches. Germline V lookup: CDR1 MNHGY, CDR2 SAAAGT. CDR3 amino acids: CASSYSSLAGVYEQYF. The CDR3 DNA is TGTGCCAGCAGTTACTCGAGCCTAGCGGGAGTCTACGAGCAGTACTTC.

DNA of the CDR3: TGTGCTAGTGCCCGAGGACAGATGGAGACCCAGTACTTC. Its protein is CASARGQMETQYF. The chain recombines TRBV12-5 with TRBJ2-5; perhaps TRBD1 as D (6 bases). The CDR3 has 13 residues. Germline V gene data show CDR1 as LGHNT and CDR2 as FRNRAP. V lost 7 bases to trimming and J lost 5 bases, with 14 bases between them.

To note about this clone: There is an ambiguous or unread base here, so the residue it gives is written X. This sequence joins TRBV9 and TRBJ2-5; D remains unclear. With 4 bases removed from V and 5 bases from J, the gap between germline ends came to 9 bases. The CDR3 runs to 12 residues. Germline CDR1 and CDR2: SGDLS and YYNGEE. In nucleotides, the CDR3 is TGTGCCAGCAGCTTWGAAGGGGAGACCCAGTACTTC. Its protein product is CASSXEGETQYF.

The CDR3 reads CATSRDTGAKNIQYF. CDR3 nucleotides: TGTGCCACCAGCAGAGATACGGGAGCCAAAAACATTCAGTACTTC. This rearrangement joins TRBV15 to TRBJ2-4; D is undetermined. Trimming removed 0 bases from V and 0 bases from J, with 6 bases in between. CDR1 LNHNV and CDR2 YYDKDF come from the germline V gene (reference sequence). The CDR3 sequence is 15 residues long.

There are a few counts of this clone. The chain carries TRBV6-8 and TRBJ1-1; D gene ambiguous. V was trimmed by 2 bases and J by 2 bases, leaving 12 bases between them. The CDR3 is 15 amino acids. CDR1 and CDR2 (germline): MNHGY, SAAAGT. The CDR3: CASSYTPGSNTEAFF. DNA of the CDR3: TGTGCCAGCAGTTACACGCCTGGAAGTAACACTGAAGCTTTCTTT.

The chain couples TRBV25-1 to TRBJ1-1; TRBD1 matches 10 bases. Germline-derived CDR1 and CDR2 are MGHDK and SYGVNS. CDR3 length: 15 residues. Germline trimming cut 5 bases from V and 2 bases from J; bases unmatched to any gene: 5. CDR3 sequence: CASSLTGGGNTEAFF. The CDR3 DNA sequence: TGTGCCAGCAGTCTGACAGGGGGCGGAAACACTGAAGCTTTCTTT.

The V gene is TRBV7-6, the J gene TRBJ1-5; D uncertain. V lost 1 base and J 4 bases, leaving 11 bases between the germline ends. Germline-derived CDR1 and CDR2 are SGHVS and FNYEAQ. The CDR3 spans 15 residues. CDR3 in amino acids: CASSLGQADNQPQHF. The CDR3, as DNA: TGTGCCAGCAGCTTAGGGCAGGCCGATAATCAGCCCCAGCATTTT.